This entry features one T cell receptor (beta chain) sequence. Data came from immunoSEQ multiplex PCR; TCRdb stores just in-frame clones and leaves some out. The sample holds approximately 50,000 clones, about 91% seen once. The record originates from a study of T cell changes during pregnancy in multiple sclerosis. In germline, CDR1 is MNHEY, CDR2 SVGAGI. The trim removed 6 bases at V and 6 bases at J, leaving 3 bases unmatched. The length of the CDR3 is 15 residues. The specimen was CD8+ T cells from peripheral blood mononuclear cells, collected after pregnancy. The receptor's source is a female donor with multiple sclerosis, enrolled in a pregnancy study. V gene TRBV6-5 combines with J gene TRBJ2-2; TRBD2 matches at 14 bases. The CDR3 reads CASSQTSGGAGELFF. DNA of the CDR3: TGTGCCAGCAGCCAGACTAGCGGGGGGGCCGGGGAGCTGTTTTTT.